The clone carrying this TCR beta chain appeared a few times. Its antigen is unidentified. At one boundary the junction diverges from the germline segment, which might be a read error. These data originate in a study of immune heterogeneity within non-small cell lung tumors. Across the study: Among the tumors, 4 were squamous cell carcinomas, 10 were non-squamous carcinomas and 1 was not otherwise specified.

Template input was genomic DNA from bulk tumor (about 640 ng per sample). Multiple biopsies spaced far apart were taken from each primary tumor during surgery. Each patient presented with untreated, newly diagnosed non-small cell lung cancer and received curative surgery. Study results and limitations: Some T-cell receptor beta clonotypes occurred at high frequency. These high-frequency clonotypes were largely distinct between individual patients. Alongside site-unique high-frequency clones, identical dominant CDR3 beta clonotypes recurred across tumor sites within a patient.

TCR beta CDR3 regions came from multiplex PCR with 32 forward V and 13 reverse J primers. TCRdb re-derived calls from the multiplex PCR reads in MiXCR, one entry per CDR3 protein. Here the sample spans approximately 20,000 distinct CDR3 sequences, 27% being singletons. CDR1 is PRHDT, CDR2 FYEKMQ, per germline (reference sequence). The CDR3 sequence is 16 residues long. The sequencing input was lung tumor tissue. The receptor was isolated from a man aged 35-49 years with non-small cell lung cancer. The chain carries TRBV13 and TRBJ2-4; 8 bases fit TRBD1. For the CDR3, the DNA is TGTGCCGGCAGCTTATGGCAGGGGGCAGCCAAAAACATTCAGTACTTC. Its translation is CAGSLWQGAAKNIQYF.